This record covers a single T cell receptor (beta chain). Between the trimmed V and J ends, which lost 4 bases and 5 bases, there was a span of 8 bases. Germline CDR1 reads MDHEN; CDR2 reads SYDVKM. This CDR3 contains 12 residues. Repertoires were generated with immunoSEQ multiplex PCR, while TCRdb's copy carries only in-frame clones and drops some. Among some 73,000 clones listed, 94% were seen once. The data stem from a study of control samples from healthy donors and cancer patients. The sequenced sample was blood. The sequence derives from a woman in her 40s in good health. The rearrangement links TRBV28 to TRBJ1-2; a possible D gene is TRBD1 (6 bases). The CDR3 bases are TGTGCCAGCAGTTGGGGGCTATATGGCTACACCTTC. Translated, it gives CASSWGLYGYTF.